The source of this T cell receptor (beta chain) is a study of CD8 T cells in ankylosing spondylitis. Study observations and caveats: Disease-associated clones were reportedly significantly overrepresented in matched ankylosing spondylitis synovial fluid. Disease-associated clonotypes exhibited CD8+ identity and were relatively infrequent in peripheral blood.

Germline trimming cut 5 bases from V and 7 bases from J; bases unmatched to any gene: 12. This CDR3 has 14 amino acids. The germline V gene has CDR1 DFQATT and CDR2 SNEGSKA (reference sequence). At least ten counts were recorded for this clonotype. The target antigen is unknown. A single record per CDR3 protein comes from TCRdb applying MiXCR to the 5' RACE reads. The table records about 240,000 distinct CDR3 sequences, around 9.1% of them present only once. The receptor was isolated from a male donor with ankylosing spondylitis or in good health (not recorded which). The chain employs TRBV20-1 and TRBJ2-7, with 9 bases that match TRBD2. Material: blood, either unsorted or a sorted T cell fraction (not recorded which). For the CDR3, the DNA is TGCAGTGCTTCGATGCCTAGCGGGATAAAGGAGCAGTACTTC. Amino acid sequence: CSASMPSGIKEQYF.